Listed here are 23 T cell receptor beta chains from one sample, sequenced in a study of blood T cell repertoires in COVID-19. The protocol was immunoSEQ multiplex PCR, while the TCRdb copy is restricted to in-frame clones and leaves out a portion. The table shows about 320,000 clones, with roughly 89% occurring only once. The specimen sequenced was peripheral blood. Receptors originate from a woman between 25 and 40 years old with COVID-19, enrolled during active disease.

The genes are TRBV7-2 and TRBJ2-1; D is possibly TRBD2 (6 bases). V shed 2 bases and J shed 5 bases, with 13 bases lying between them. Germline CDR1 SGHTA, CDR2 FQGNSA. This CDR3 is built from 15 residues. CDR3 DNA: TGTGCCAGCAGCTTAAAATCCGGCGGGGACAATGAGCAGTTCTTC. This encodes CASSLKSGGDNEQFF.

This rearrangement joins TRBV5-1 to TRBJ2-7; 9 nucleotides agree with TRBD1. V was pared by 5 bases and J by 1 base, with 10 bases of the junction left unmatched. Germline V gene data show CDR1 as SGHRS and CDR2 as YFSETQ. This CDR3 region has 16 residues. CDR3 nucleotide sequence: TGCGCCAGCAGACCGCCGGGACAGGGTTCTTCCTACGAGCAGTACTTC. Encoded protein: CASRPPGQGSSYEQYF.

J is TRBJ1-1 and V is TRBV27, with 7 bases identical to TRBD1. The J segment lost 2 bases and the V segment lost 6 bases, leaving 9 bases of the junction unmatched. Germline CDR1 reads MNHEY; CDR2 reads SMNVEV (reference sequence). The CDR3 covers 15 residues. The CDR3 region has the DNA TGTGCCAGCAGCCACCTGGGACAGACAAACACTGAAGCTTTCTTT. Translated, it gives CASSHLGQTNTEAFF.

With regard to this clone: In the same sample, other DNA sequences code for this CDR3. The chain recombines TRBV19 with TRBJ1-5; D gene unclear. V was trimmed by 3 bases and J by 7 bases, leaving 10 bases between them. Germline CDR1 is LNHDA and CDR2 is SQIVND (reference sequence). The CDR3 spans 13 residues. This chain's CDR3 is CASSIPGNQPQHF. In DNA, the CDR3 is TGTGCCAGTAGTATCCCCGGGAACCAGCCCCAGCATTTT.

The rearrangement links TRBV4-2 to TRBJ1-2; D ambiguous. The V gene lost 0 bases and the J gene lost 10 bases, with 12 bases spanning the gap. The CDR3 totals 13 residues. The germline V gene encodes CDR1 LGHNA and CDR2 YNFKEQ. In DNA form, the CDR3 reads TGTGCCAGCAGCCAAGAGGATGCAGGTTCCTACACCTTC. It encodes CASSQEDAGSYTF.

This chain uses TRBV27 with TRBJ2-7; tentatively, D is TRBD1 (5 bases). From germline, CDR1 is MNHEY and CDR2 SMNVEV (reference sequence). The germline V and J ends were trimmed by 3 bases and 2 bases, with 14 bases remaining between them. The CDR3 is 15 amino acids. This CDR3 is CASSFGPARAYEQYF. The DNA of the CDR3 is TGTGCCAGCAGTTTTGGTCCTGCCAGGGCCTACGAGCAGTACTTC.

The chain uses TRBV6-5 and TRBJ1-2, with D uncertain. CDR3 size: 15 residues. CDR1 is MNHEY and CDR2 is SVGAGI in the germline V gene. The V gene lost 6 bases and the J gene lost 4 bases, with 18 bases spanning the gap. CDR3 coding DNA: TGTGCCAGCAGGACCTTATCCTTGGGAGGCTATGGCTACACCTTC. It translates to CASRTLSLGGYGYTF.

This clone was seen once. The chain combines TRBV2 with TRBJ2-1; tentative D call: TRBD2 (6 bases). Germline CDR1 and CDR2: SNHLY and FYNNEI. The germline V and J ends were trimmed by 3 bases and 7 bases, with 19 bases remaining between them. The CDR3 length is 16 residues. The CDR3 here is CASSEWTTISGNEQFF. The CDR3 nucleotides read TGTGCCAGCAGTGAGTGGACTACCATCTCAGGAAATGAGCAGTTCTTC.

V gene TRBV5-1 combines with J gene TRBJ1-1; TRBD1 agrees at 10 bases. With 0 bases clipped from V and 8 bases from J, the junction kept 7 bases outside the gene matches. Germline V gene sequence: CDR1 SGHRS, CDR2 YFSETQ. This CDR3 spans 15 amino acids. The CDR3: CASSLAGTGVEEAFF. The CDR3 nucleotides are TGCGCCAGCAGCTTGGCCGGGACAGGGGTCGAGGAAGCTTTCTTT.

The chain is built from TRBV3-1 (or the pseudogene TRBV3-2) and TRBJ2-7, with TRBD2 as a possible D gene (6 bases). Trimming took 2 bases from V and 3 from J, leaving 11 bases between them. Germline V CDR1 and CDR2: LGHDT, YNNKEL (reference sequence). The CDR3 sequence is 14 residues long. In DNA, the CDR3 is TGTGCCAGCAGCCAATCGGGGACTGGCTACGAGCAGTACTTC. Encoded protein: CASSQSGTGYEQYF.

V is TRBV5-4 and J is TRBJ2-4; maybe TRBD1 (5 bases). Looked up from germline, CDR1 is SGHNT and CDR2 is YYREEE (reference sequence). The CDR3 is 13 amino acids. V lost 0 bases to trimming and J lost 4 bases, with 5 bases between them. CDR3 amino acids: CASSLDRKNIQYF. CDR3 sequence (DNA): TGTGCCAGCAGCTTGGACAGGAAAAACATTCAGTACTTC.

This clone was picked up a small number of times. The CDR3, as DNA: TGTGCCAGCAGTTACTCGATCACTTCTGGAAACACCATATATTTT. Translated: CASSYSITSGNTIYF. This chain links TRBV6-5 with TRBJ1-3; D is undetermined. This CDR3 region has 15 residues. The germline V gene encodes CDR1 MNHEY and CDR2 SVGAGI. Deletions cut 0 bases from V and 1 base from J, with 7 bases between.

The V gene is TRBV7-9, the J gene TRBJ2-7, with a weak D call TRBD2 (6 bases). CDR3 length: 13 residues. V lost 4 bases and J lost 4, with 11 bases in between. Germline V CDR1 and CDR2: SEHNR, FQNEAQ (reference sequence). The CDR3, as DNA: TGTGCCAGCAGCTGGGGGGAGAGGTACGAGCAGTACTTC. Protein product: CASSWGERYEQYF.

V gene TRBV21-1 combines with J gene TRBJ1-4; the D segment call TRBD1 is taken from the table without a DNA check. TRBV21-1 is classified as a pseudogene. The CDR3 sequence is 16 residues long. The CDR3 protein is CASSKERDSRNEKLFF. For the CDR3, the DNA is TGTGCCAGCAGCAAAGAGAGGGACAGTCGGAATGAAAAACTGTTTTTT.

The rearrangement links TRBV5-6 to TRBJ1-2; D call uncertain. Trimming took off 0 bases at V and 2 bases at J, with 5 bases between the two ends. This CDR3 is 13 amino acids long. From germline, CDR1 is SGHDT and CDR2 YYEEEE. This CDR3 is CASSLARNYGYTF. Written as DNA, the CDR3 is TGTGCCAGCAGCTTGGCGCGAAACTATGGCTACACCTTC. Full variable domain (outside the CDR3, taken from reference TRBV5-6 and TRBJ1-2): DAGVTQSPTHLIKTRGQQVTLRCSPKSGHDTVSWYQQALGQGPQFIFQYYEEEERQRGNFPDRFSGHQFPNYSSELNVNALLLGDSALYLCASSLARNYGYTFGSGTRLTVV.

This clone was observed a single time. CDR3 protein: CASSDHRGLSSYEQYF. CDR3 nucleotide sequence: TGTGCCAGTAGTGATCACAGGGGGCTGAGCTCCTACGAGCAGTACTTC. The V gene is TRBV19, the J gene TRBJ2-7; TRBD1 agrees at 9 bases. V lost 5 bases and J lost 0; bases outside the gene matches: 8. This CDR3 has 16 amino acids. In germline, CDR1 is LNHDA, CDR2 SQIVND (reference sequence).

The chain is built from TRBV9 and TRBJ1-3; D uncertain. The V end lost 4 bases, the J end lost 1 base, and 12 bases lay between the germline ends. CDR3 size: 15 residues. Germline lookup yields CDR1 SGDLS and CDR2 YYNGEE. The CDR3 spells CASSPGGLSGNTIYF. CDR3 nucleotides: TGTGCCAGCAGCCCAGGCGGGTTATCTGGAAACACCATATATTTT.

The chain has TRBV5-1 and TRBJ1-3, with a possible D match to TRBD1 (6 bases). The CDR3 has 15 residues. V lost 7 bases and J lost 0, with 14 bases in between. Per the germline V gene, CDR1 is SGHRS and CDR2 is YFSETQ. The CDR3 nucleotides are TGCGCCAGCCGGTGGACAGCCGGCTCTGGAAACACCATATATTTT. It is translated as CASRWTAGSGNTIYF. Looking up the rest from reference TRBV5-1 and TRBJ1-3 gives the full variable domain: KAGVTQTPRYLIKTRGQQVTLSCSPISGHRSVSWYQQTPGQGLQFLFEYFSETQRNKGNFPGRFSGRQFSNSRSEMNVSTLELGDSALYLCASRWTAGSGNTIYFGEGSWLTVV.

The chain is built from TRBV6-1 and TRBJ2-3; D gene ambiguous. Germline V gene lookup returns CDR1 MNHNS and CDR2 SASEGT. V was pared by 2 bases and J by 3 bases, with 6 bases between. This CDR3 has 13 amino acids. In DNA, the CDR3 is TGTGCCAGCAGTGAAATAACTACAGATACGCAGTATTTT. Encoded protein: CASSEITTDTQYF.

The CDR3 protein is CASSVARADTIYF. The DNA of the CDR3 is TGTGCCAGCAGCGTAGCCCGTGCGGACACCATATATTTT. The chain has TRBV9 and TRBJ1-3; D call uncertain. Between the trimmed V and J ends, which lost 0 bases and 8 bases, there was a span of 9 bases. Germline loops: CDR1 SGDLS, CDR2 YYNGEE. CDR3 length equals 13 residues.

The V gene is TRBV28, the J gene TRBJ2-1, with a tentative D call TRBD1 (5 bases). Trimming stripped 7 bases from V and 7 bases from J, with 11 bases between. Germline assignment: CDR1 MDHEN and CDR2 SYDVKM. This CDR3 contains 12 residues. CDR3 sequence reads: CASKGNMNEQFF. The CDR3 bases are TGTGCCAGCAAGGGGAATATGAATGAGCAGTTCTTC.

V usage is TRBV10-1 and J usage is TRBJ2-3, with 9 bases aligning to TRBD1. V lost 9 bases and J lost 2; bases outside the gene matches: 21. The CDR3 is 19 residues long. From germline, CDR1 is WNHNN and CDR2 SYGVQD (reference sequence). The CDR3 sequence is CASSAGVYRGHRDTDTQYF. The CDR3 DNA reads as TGCGCCAGTTCTGCCGGGGTGTACAGGGGGCATCGTGACACAGATACGCAGTATTTT.

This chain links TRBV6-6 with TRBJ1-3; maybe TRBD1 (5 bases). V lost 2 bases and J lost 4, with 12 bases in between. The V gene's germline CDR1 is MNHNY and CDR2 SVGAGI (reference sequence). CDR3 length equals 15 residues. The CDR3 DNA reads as TGTGCCAGCAGTTACCGGCAGGGAGGGGGAAACACCATATATTTT. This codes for CASSYRQGGGNTIYF.